This entry features one T cell receptor (beta chain) sequence. Its antigen remains undetermined. No base qualities exist here, and no much larger clone lies one base off it. The sample's treatment or condition label, in plain terms: oral pan-JAK inhibitor, 5-10 mg twice daily. Lesional scalp punch biopsies and peripheral blood were collected from alopecia areata patients. PBMCs were separated by density centrifugation and stained for CD3, CD4 and CD8, after which CD4+ and CD8+ T cells were sorted on a FACSAria. The germline V gene gives CDR1 as SGHTA and CDR2 as FQGNSA. V and J are truncated by 2 bases and 4 bases respectively, leaving an intervening sequence of 12 bases. From cysteine to phenylalanine, the CDR3 is 15 amino acids long. The entry retains the CDR3 DNA only, 45 bases that are in frame from base 1. Libraries were constructed by the immunoSEQ multiplex PCR assay. RNA was extracted from all samples and reverse transcribed into cDNA, which served as template for TCR sequencing. SuperScript III was used for first-strand cDNA synthesis, primed with a 2:1 mix of oligo-dT and random hexamers. A synthetic immune receptor repertoire was used to measure amplification bias, and any remaining bias was corrected computationally. As for how the authors treated the data: After raw reads were preprocessed to remove errors, the CDR3 was defined following IMGT conventions as running from the conserved cysteine to phenylalanine. Clonality was computed as 1 minus the Shannon entropy, with the entropy normalized by log2 of the number of productive unique TCRs. Whether each scalp clone was CD4 or CD8 was inferred by checking scalp TCRbeta sequences against the CD4 and CD8 repertoires from sorted blood. TCRdb retrieved this table from immuneACCESS and kept in-frame rearrangements only. Not all clones are present; in checked studies, unresolved V genes account for under half, and no reason is known for the remainder. The V and J calls and clone size are taken from that table; D and trimming were inferred from the DNA. The sample includes some 170,000 clones, with roughly 58% observed a single time. The ten largest account for under 20% of the sample.

The sample belongs to a study of CD8+ T cells in alopecia areata (dated 2018 in TCRdb). Regarding the research as a whole: The treated patients, all with moderate-to-severe alopecia areata, were enrolled in an open-label pilot trial of oral tofacitinib given at 5 to 10 mg twice daily. Patients received tofacitinib for 6 to 18 months and were then followed off drug for 6 months to check for delayed response and recurrence. In treated patients, disease severity was measured using the SALT score, which gives the percentage of scalp surface area affected. To study T cell clonal expansion in alopecia areata, the researchers applied high-throughput TCRbeta sequencing to both the C3H/HeJ mouse model and human patients. In humans, TCRbeta sequencing was performed on scalp tissue and on sorted CD4+ and CD8+ peripheral blood T cells from healthy controls and from patients with patchy or totalis/universalis alopecia areata. Patients on tofacitinib were biopsied at baseline and after 4 and 24 weeks of treatment, and several of the patients also had a later scalp biopsy. Scalp clonality was compared across normal scalp (n=4), patchy alopecia areata scalp (n=8), and alopecia totalis/universalis scalp (n=8). RNA was extracted with the PAXgene miRNA kit for fixed scalp, the miRNeasy kit for PBMCs, and the RNeasy kit for mouse skin. TCRbeta CDR3 regions were amplified by immunoSEQ multiplex PCR with 35 Vbeta forward and 13 Jbeta reverse primers.

Study-wide conclusions, independent of this receptor: Unlike mouse skin, which is dominated by gammadelta T cells, normal human skin has resident alphabeta T cells that are also sequenced, and this complicates analysis of the scalp TCR repertoire. Compared with mice, TCR sequences shared between patients were less clear, possibly partly because of HLA diversity across the patient population. Tofacitinib significantly decreased scalp clonality and the number of expanded CD8+ clones among the top 100 scalp clones. Lesional scalp, especially in alopecia totalis/universalis, showed higher clonality and more expanded CD8+ clones than normal scalp, suggesting antigenic drive. Because the treated cohort was small and had only one nonresponder, larger studies are needed to examine links between baseline CD8+ expansion and response. During tofacitinib treatment, many expanded lesional clones remained in scalp and blood, and this persistence may partly explain relapse after treatment is stopped.

This TCR was sampled from a human donor with alopecia areata. Sequenced material: CD4+ T cells sorted from blood, taken between weeks 55 and 70, from a patient treated with tofacitinib. The chain is assembled from TRBV7-2 and TRBJ2-1, with the D gene call left open. The CDR3 reads CASSLSGNLYNEQFF. The DNA is TGTGCCAGCAGCTTAAGTGGTAACCTTTACAATGAGCAGTTCTTC.